The 3 T cell receptor beta chains reported below all come from one sample, sequenced in a study of T cells in localized non-small cell lung cancer. Using immunoSEQ multiplex PCR, the repertoire was profiled, and TCRdb retains in-frame clones only, with some absent. The profile shows approximately 1,800 clones, about a fifth of them singletons. Sequenced here: lung tumor tissue, sampled before any cancer treatment. All receptors come from a male donor at least 60 years old with stage I lung adenocarcinoma.

Regarding this clone: In the same sample, other DNA sequences code for this CDR3. The V and J genes are TRBV11-3 and TRBJ1-2, with 8 bases that match TRBD1. Germline lookup yields CDR1 SGHNT and CDR2 YENEEA. The V gene end was trimmed by 2 bases and the J gene end by 8 bases; junction bases not matched to a gene: 7. The CDR3 is made up of 14 amino acids. Here the CDR3 reads CASSLRQGARGYTF. The CDR3 DNA follows: TGTGCCAGCAGCTTACGGCAGGGGGCTAGAGGCTACACCTTC.

This chain uses TRBV11-3 with TRBJ1-4; D ambiguous. The CDR3 extends over 17 amino acids. V was clipped by 1 base and J by 3 bases, with 15 bases between them. Germline CDR1 reads SGHNT; CDR2 reads YENEEA. CDR3 protein: CASSLVYRGKANEKLFF. In DNA form, the CDR3 reads TGTGCCAGCAGCTTAGTGTACCGTGGAAAGGCTAATGAAAAACTGTTTTTT.

The genes are TRBV30 and TRBJ2-7; D might be TRBD1 or TRBD2, each matching 5 bases. V was pared by 2 bases and J by 6 bases, with 17 bases between. In germline, CDR1 is GTSNPN, CDR2 SVGIG (reference sequence). CDR3 length: 14 residues. CDR3 sequence: CAWSIPGPRGEQYF. Here the CDR3 DNA reads TGTGCCTGGAGTATACCGGGACCGAGGGGCGAGCAGTACTTC.